This TCR beta chain was identified in a study of regulatory T cells in long-lasting Graves disease. In building TCR beta libraries, iRepertoire HTBI primers were used together with Arm-PCR of CDR3 regions. TCRdb re-called the multiplex PCR reads through MiXCR, storing one row per CDR3 protein. The sample lists over 500,000 distinct CDR3 sequences, about 16% seen once, with around 13% in the top ten. Sample time point: newly diagnosed GD, antithyroid drugs for less than 3 months. Scientists built the TCR library using RNA that was extracted from PBMCs. The germline V gene has CDR1 SNHLY and CDR2 FYNNEI. This CDR3 has 14 residues. V lost 5 bases and J 5 bases, leaving 15 bases between the germline ends. In addition, the sample was reused for a study of T cells in Graves' hyperthyroidism and ophthalmopathy.

The source material was peripheral blood mononuclear cells (PBMCs), sampled at new diagnosis, from a patient treated with antithyroid drugs. The rearrangement uses TRBV2 and TRBJ1-1, with D perhaps matching TRBD1 (5 bases). The receptor comes from a man aged 18 to 29 with Graves disease. DNA for the CDR3: TGTGCCAGCAGTCCACAGGCTTCGGGGACTGAAGCTTTCTTT. Its protein is CASSPQASGTEAFF.